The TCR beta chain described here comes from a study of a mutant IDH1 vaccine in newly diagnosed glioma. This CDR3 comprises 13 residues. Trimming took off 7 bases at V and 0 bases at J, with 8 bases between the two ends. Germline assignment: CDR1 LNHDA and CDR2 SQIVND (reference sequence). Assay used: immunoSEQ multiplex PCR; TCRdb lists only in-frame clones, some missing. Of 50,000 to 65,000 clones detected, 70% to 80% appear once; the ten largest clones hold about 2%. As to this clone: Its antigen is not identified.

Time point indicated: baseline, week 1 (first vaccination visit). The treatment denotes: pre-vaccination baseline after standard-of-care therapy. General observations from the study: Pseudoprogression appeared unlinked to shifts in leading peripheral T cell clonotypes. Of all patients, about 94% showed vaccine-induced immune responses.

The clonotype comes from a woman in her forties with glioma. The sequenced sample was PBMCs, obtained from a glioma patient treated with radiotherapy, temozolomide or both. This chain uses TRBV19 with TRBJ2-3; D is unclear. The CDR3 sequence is CASTQPSTDTQYF. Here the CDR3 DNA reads TGTGCCAGTACCCAACCAAGCACAGATACGCAGTATTTT.